These 29 T cell receptor beta chains were sequenced from one sample in a study of blood T cell repertoires in COVID-19. Assay: immunoSEQ multiplex PCR; the TCRdb copy retains only in-frame clones and omits some. The sample holds some 250,000 clones, approximately 80% seen once. Material: peripheral blood. These TCRs come from a woman aged 80 or over with acute or convalescent COVID-19.

The rearrangement links TRBV7-8 to TRBJ1-1; D perhaps matches TRBD1 (5 bases). Germline V CDR1 and CDR2: SGHVS, FQNEAQ. The CDR3 spans 15 residues. V was clipped by 4 bases and J by 2 bases, with 14 bases between them. CDR3 loop: CASSSEGRINTEAFF. Here the CDR3 DNA reads TGTGCCAGCAGCTCGGAGGGACGGATCAACACTGAAGCTTTCTTT.

Here the CDR3 DNA reads TGCGCCAGCAGCTTAGACGGCGGCTACTATGGCTACACCTTC. Residues: CASSLDGGYYGYTF. This chain connects TRBV5-1 to TRBJ1-2; D is unclear. V shed 2 bases and J shed 3 bases, with 11 bases lying between them. The CDR3 has 14 residues. CDR1 is SGHRS and CDR2 is YFSETQ in the germline V gene.

The gene calls are TRBV15 and TRBJ2-7; no firm D call. V dropped 5 bases and J dropped 5 bases, with 13 bases sitting between them. The CDR3 covers 13 residues. CDR1 and CDR2 (germline): LNHNV, YYDKDF (reference sequence). CDR3 coding DNA: TGTGCCACCAGCCCCCGAGGAAGTCACGAGCAGTACTTC. Translating it yields CATSPRGSHEQYF.

The genes are TRBV7-8 and TRBJ1-1; tentatively, D is TRBD1 (6 bases). The germline gives CDR1 SGHVS, CDR2 FQNEAQ. Trimming left V 3 bases short and J 2 bases short, with 13 bases between. This CDR3 contains 15 residues. The CDR3 DNA follows: TGTGCCAGCAGCTTGGGCAACAGGGCTAACACTGAAGCTTTCTTT. Translated: CASSLGNRANTEAFF.

As regards this clone: The same CDR3 also results from other DNA sequences found in this sample. The chain uses TRBV3-1 (or the pseudogene TRBV3-2) and TRBJ2-5, with 7 bases matching TRBD1. After removal of 3 bases from V and 4 bases from J, the junction contained 5 bases not matched to a gene. CDR1 is LGHDT, CDR2 YNNKEL, per germline (reference sequence). The CDR3 is made up of 14 amino acids. CDR3 region: CASSQSGGGETQYF. The DNA of the CDR3 is TGTGCCAGCAGCCAGTCAGGGGGTGGAGAGACCCAGTACTTC.

The sample holds a few counts of this clone. The CDR3 DNA follows: TGTGCCAGCAGTTCTAATAATGAAAAACTGTTTTTT. This codes for CASSSNNEKLFF. This chain joins TRBV12-3 or TRBV12-4 and TRBJ1-4; D is unresolved. The germline V and J ends were trimmed by 4 bases and 4 bases, with 4 bases remaining between them. The CDR3 sequence is 12 residues long.

V is TRBV28 and J is TRBJ1-1, with D possibly matching TRBD1 (6 bases). Trimming stripped 8 bases from V and 5 bases from J, with 12 bases between. Germline V lookup: CDR1 MDHEN, CDR2 SYDVKM. The CDR3 has 12 amino acids. The chain's CDR3 is CASGEGGTEAFF. DNA of the CDR3: TGTGCCAGCGGGGAGGGGGGGACTGAAGCTTTCTTT.

This sequence joins TRBV12-3 or TRBV12-4 and TRBJ2-1; D gene ambiguous. This CDR3 contains 13 residues. The ends were cut back, 2 bases at V and 4 bases at J, with 6 bases in the middle. In DNA, the CDR3 is TGTGCCAGCAGTTTAACACCATACAATGAGCAGTTCTTC. This codes for CASSLTPYNEQFF.

The V gene is TRBV9, the J gene TRBJ1-1, with 10 bases fitting TRBD1. The length of the CDR3 is 15 residues. Per germline, CDR1 SGDLS and CDR2 YYNGEE. Trimming at V came to 4 bases and at J to 5 bases, leaving 8 bases not matched to a gene. CDR3 nucleotides: TGTGCCAGCAGCCTAACCGGGACAGGGGTGACTGAAGCTTTCTTT. This translates into CASSLTGTGVTEAFF.

This clone was detected only a few times. This chain connects TRBV18 to TRBJ2-3; 9 bases are a match to TRBD2. The V segment lost 2 bases and the J segment 4 bases; nucleotides outside the gene matches: 7. Germline CDR1 KGHSH, CDR2 LQKENI. The CDR3 is made up of 16 amino acids. The CDR3, as DNA: TGTGCCAGCTCACCAATAGCGGGGGCGGGAGCAGATACGCAGTATTTT. It yields the protein CASSPIAGAGADTQYF.

This clone showed up just a few times. This chain joins TRBV2 and TRBJ1-4; possibly TRBD1 for D (6 bases). Looked up from germline, CDR1 is SNHLY and CDR2 is FYNNEI. The CDR3 loop spans 13 amino acids. V was pared by 5 bases and J by 5 bases, with 9 bases between. The CDR3 DNA is TGTGCCAGCAGTTGGACAGTCAATGAAAAACTGTTTTTT. Protein product: CASSWTVNEKLFF.

The chain couples TRBV28 to TRBJ1-2; TRBD1 agrees at 7 bases. Germline lookup yields CDR1 MDHEN and CDR2 SYDVKM. Trimming cost V 3 bases and J 4 bases; bases outside gene matches: 5. The CDR3 has 14 amino acids. The CDR3 DNA sequence: TGTGCCAGCAGTTTCCGGGACAGCCTCTATGGCTACACCTTC. Protein sequence: CASSFRDSLYGYTF.

The rearrangement links TRBV4-1 to TRBJ1-1, with D unresolved. CDR1 is MGHRA and CDR2 is YSYEKL in the germline V gene. The CDR3 sequence is 16 residues long. V gave up 0 bases and J gave up 1 base, with 12 bases separating them. The CDR3 is CASSQDGSAQNTEAFF. In DNA form, the CDR3 reads TGCGCCAGCAGCCAAGATGGTAGTGCGCAGAACACTGAAGCTTTCTTT.

V and J are TRBV3-1 (or the pseudogene TRBV3-2) and TRBJ1-5; possible D gene TRBD1, 6 bases. The CDR3 is 20 residues long. V lost 1 base to trimming and J lost 0 bases, with 22 bases between them. Germline values: CDR1 LGHDT, CDR2 YNNKEL (reference sequence). Here the CDR3 reads CASSQVPLFGGVYSNQPQHF. CDR3 bases: TGTGCCAGCAGCCAAGTCCCACTTTTTGGGGGCGTTTATAGCAATCAGCCCCAGCATTTT.

This chain joins TRBV6-5 and TRBJ1-4, with D possibly matching TRBD1 (5 bases). The V and J ends lost 7 bases and 7 bases respectively, with 13 bases between them. Germline V CDR1 and CDR2: MNHEY, SVGAGI. This CDR3 has 13 residues. The CDR3 reads CASTWRGGEKLFF. The CDR3 DNA reads as TGTGCCAGCACATGGAGGGGAGGTGAAAAACTGTTTTTT.

The genes are TRBV5-1 and TRBJ1-1; D perhaps matches TRBD1 (5 bases). Germline V CDR1 and CDR2: SGHRS, YFSETQ. Trimming pared 7 bases from V and 6 bases from J, leaving 16 bases between. The CDR3 is made up of 13 amino acids. The DNA for the CDR3 is TGCGCCAGCCACGGGACGGAGGGTTCTGAAGCTTTCTTT. Protein sequence: CASHGTEGSEAFF.

The chain uses TRBV7-2 and TRBJ2-5; 8 bases align to TRBD2. This CDR3 is built from 19 residues. CDR1 is SGHTA and CDR2 is FQGNSA in the germline V gene. The J segment lost 2 bases and the V segment lost 1 base, leaving 15 bases of the junction unmatched. The CDR3 reads CASSLGIPSGGGRQETQYF. The CDR3 DNA reads TGTGCCAGCAGCTTAGGAATCCCTTCCGGGGGGGGCAGGCAAGAGACCCAGTACTTC. Combining the CDR3 with reference TRBV7-2 and TRBJ2-5 gives the whole variable domain GAGVSQSPSNKVTEKGKDVELRCDPISGHTALYWYRQSLGQGLEFLIYFQGNSAPDKSGLPSDRFSAERTGGSVSTLTIQRTQQEDSAVYLCASSLGIPSGGGRQETQYFGPGTRLLVL.

The CDR3 coding sequence is TGTGCCAGTAGTCGTGGGACACTTAGCAATCAGCCCCAGCATTTT. Encoded protein: CASSRGTLSNQPQHF. The chain recombines TRBV19 with TRBJ1-5; tentatively, D is TRBD1 (6 bases). V gave up 5 bases and J gave up 0 bases, with 11 bases separating them. The CDR3 covers 15 residues. The germline V gene has CDR1 LNHDA and CDR2 SQIVND (reference sequence).

This chain uses TRBV6-5 with TRBJ2-7; 7 nucleotides match TRBD1. V dropped 7 bases and J dropped 9; count of bases not matched to a gene: 15. This CDR3 comprises 14 residues. CDR1 and CDR2 from the germline V gene are MNHEY and SVGAGI. The CDR3: CASTLRVSGGVQYF. Here the CDR3 DNA reads TGTGCCAGCACCTTAAGGGTCTCAGGGGGTGTGCAGTACTTC.

The chain is built from TRBV6-5 and TRBJ1-2; TRBD1 agrees at 7 bases. The V segment lost 5 bases and the J segment 4 bases; nucleotides outside the gene matches: 7. Per the germline V gene, CDR1 is MNHEY and CDR2 is SVGAGI. The CDR3 extends over 14 amino acids. CDR3 in DNA: TGTGCCAGCAGTCCCACAGGGGTAACCTATGGCTACACCTTC. This encodes CASSPTGVTYGYTF.

CDR3 nucleotide sequence: TGTGCCAGCTCACTCAACGGGGTATCCTTTTCTAATGAAAAACTGTTTTTT. Translation: CASSLNGVSFSNEKLFF. V gene TRBV18 combines with J gene TRBJ1-4, with unresolved D. V was pared by 4 bases and J by 3 bases, with 18 bases between. Germline loops: CDR1 KGHSH, CDR2 LQKENI. The CDR3 sequence is 17 residues long.

This clone was counted between two and nine times. This chain uses TRBV5-1 with TRBJ2-2, with D possibly TRBD1 on 6 matching bases. V shed 2 bases and J shed 0 bases, with 8 bases lying between them. The CDR3 covers 15 residues. The germline CDR1 and CDR2 sequences are SGHRS and YFSETQ. Written as DNA, the CDR3 is TGCGCCAGCAGCTTACAGGGAACGAACACCGGGGAGCTGTTTTTT. This sequence encodes CASSLQGTNTGELFF.

The chain couples TRBV3-1 (or the pseudogene TRBV3-2) to TRBJ1-6; the D is unclear. This CDR3 spans 15 amino acids. Trimming took 4 bases from V and 10 from J, leaving 17 bases between them. In germline, CDR1 is LGHDT, CDR2 YNNKEL (reference sequence). The CDR3 loop is CASSPTRGFGSPLHF. CDR3 bases: TGTGCCAGCAGCCCAACCCGAGGGTTTGGGTCACCCCTCCACTTT.

The chain couples TRBV4-1 to TRBJ1-3, with unresolved D. The germline V gene encodes CDR1 MGHRA and CDR2 YSYEKL. Trimming cost V 0 bases and J 0 bases, with 9 bases left between them. This CDR3 region has 16 residues. As DNA, the CDR3 is TGCGCCAGCAGCCAAGAGGCAACGCTCTCTGGAAACACCATATATTTT. Translated, it gives CASSQEATLSGNTIYF.

The rearrangement uses TRBV21-1 and TRBJ1-1. TRBV21-1 is tagged as a pseudogene. This CDR3 comprises 18 residues. CDR3 region: CASSKATRRRSTNTEAFF. The DNA of the CDR3 is TGTGCCAGCAGCAAAGCTACCAGGAGGCGGTCCACCAACACTGAAGCTTTCTTT.

This clone has a single count. The chain joins TRBV18 to TRBJ2-1, with 8 bases fitting TRBD2. After removal of 11 bases from V and 5 bases from J, the junction contained 11 bases not matched to a gene. This CDR3 spans 14 amino acids. Looked up from germline, CDR1 is KGHSH and CDR2 is LQKENI. CDR3 nucleotide sequence: TGTGCCGTCCTGGGCAGCGGGGGAGACAATGAGCAGTTCTTC. The encoded protein is CAVLGSGGDNEQFF.

In DNA form, the CDR3 reads TGTGCCAGCAGTGATAGAGGGCAGCCCCAGCATTTT. Translated: CASSDRGQPQHF. The V gene is TRBV2, the J gene TRBJ1-5; D unclear. The CDR3 runs to 12 residues. Germline-derived CDR1 and CDR2 are SNHLY and FYNNEI. Trimming took off 3 bases at V and 7 bases at J, with 7 bases between the two ends. Supplemented by reference TRBV2 and TRBJ1-5, the full variable domain reads EPEVTQTPSHQVTQMGQEVILRCVPISNHLYFYWYRQILGQKVEFLVSFYNNEISEKSEIFDDQFSVERPDGSNFTLKIRSTKLEDSAMYFCASSDRGQPQHFGDGTRLSIL.

In nucleotides, the CDR3 is TGCAGCGTTGAGACTGGACAGGGTTCCACGGGCGAGCAGTACTTC. It yields the protein CSVETGQGSTGEQYF. V usage is TRBV29-1 and J usage is TRBJ2-7; 8 bases map to TRBD1. With 3 bases clipped from V and 6 bases from J, the junction kept 13 bases outside the gene matches. This CDR3 has 15 residues. CDR1 is SQVTM, CDR2 ANQGSEA, per germline.

This sequence joins TRBV18 and TRBJ2-3; no definite D call. Per germline, CDR1 KGHSH and CDR2 LQKENI. V was cut by 2 bases and J by 2 bases, with 14 bases left in between. The CDR3 is 16 residues long. This CDR3 reads CASSPVAQPPTDTQYF. The CDR3 region has the DNA TGTGCCAGCTCACCAGTGGCACAGCCCCCCACAGATACGCAGTATTTT.